Sequencing of this TCR beta chain was carried out in a study of T cell repertoires in cytomegalovirus infection. At the level of the study: Newly reported HLA-C-restricted and thoroughly characterized HLA-B-restricted CMV epitopes were employed. The public TCR beta signatures pointed to both CMV infection and matching HLA type.

Comments on this clonotype: The target antigen is unknown.

TCRdb ran MiXCR on the reads and lists one entry per CDR3 protein. The data contain about 160,000 distinct CDR3 sequences, approximately 21% of them seen just once; the ten biggest clones take up roughly 25%. With 1 base removed from V and 3 bases from J, the gap between germline ends came to 7 bases. CDR1 SGHVT and CDR2 SQSDAQ come from the germline V gene. This CDR3 contains 15 residues. Findings of the study overall: Identification of carriers of CMV plus the relevant HLA was achieved through cumulative public TCR beta family frequency. Predominance within the ex vivo response was attributable to HLA-C-restricted CMV-specific TCR beta clonotypes.

The clonotype originates from a human donor in good health (CMV status not recorded). Some clones in this sample may be carry-over from other donors' samples. The rearrangement uses TRBV7-4 and TRBJ1-6, with unresolved D. Sequenced material: CD8+ T cells from cultured PBMCs, taken from culture after CMV antigen stimulation. The CDR3, as DNA: TGTGCCAGCAGCTTAGGGCAGCTCTATAATTCACCCCTCCACTTT. Translated: CASSLGQLYNSPLHF.